This record covers a single T cell receptor beta chain. Its antigen remains unknown. This sample was taken from a study of cytomegalovirus exposure and HLA in healthy donors. Study background: The approximately 110 validation repertoires used a platform that matched the one used for the roughly 700 first-cohort repertoires, as a later analysis reported. Study-level findings and limits: CMV antigen specificity of a few CMV-associated chains was confirmed in vitro. A list of 164 TCR beta chains associated with cytomegalovirus was given.

Separate from the approximately 720-subject first cohort was the approximately 120-subject validation cohort, to which the donors belonged. TCRdb keeps only in-frame clones here, not all; method: immunoSEQ multiplex PCR. The repertoire holds 250,000 to 350,000 clones, with more than 80% as singletons. The sample taken for sequencing was PBMCs. The TCR was taken from a young woman in good health and CMV-seronegative.

The CDR3 region is CASSNSRASPQHF. The CDR3 DNA follows: TGTGCCAGTAGTAACTCGAGGGCGAGTCCCCAGCATTTT. The chain carries TRBV19 and TRBJ1-5; D is undetermined. The CDR3 is 13 amino acids. Trimming stripped 4 bases from V and 10 bases from J, with 14 bases between. Looked up from germline, CDR1 is LNHDA and CDR2 is SQIVND (reference sequence).